What follows is one T cell receptor (beta chain) and its context. The antigen is unknown. PCR employed 60 Vbeta and 13 Jbeta primers. Produced via immunoSEQ multiplex PCR; TCRdb's table is partial and in-frame only. The sample contains some 140,000 clones, about two thirds of which appear only once. The data were obtained in a study of cytomegalovirus exposure and HLA in healthy donors. Study results and limitations: The productive fraction for most TCR beta V segments was about 90% or about 30% in an earlier analysis. There was a cluster of highly shared sequence variants that was likely a sequencing artifact.

The CDR3 loop spans 14 amino acids. Germline V CDR1 and CDR2: SGHRS, YFSETQ. The ends were cut back, 0 bases at V and 9 bases at J, with 13 bases in the middle. The chain is built from TRBV5-1 and TRBJ2-1, with D perhaps TRBD1 (5 bases). This TCR derives from a man between 45 and 60 years old in good health and CMV-seropositive. Sequenced sample: PBMCs. CDR3 sequence reads: CASSLANAGCEQFF. The CDR3 DNA reads TGCGCCAGCAGCTTGGCCAATGCAGGGTGTGAGCAGTTCTTC.